The rows below give T cell receptor beta chains drawn from one sample of a study of T cells in localized non-small cell lung cancer. Using immunoSEQ multiplex PCR, the repertoire was profiled, and TCRdb retains in-frame clones only, with some absent. Of around 140,000 clones listed, 70% to 90% are singletons. The sequencing here drew on peripheral blood, taken before any cancer treatment. The receptor source for this set is a female donor older than 55 with stage I lung adenocarcinoma. The CDR3 runs from the conserved cysteine through the conserved F or W. A D gene is named only where the DNA matches it firmly. Clone size, where shown, is once, few, many, or a class for clones that have expanded.

NA,TRBJ1-2,NA,TRBV15,TGTGCCACCAGCATTTCACCGGGGTTGGACTATGGCTACACCTTC,CATSISPGLDYGYTF
NA,TRBJ2-3,TRBD1,TRBV7-3,TGTGCCAGCAGCTTAACGGGACAGGTCACAGATACGCAGTATTTT,CASSLTGQVTDTQYF
NA,TRBJ2-1,NA,TRBV29-1,TGCAGCTATGACGTGAGGAGCTCCTACAATGAGCAGTTCTTC,CSYDVRSSYNEQFF
once,TRBJ2-5,NA,TRBV7-8,TGTGCCAGCAGCTCCTACCGACAAGAGACCCAGTACTTC,CASSSYRQETQYF
NA,TRBJ2-7,NA,TRBV6-6,TGTGCCAGCAGTTACGGGGGGACTTTTTACGAGCAGTACTTC,CASSYGGTFYEQYF
once,TRBJ1-2,TRBD1,TRBV18,TGTGCCAGCTCACTTGGACAGGGATTACCCTATGGCTACACCTTC,CASSLGQGLPYGYTF
NA,TRBJ1-1,TRBD1,TRBV5-8,TGTGCCAGCAGCCTACCGACAGGGGGCAAGGCTTTCTTT,CASSLPTGGKAFF
NA,TRBJ1-6,TRBD1,TRBV5-6,TGTGCCAGCAGCCGCTCGGACAGGAACAATTCACCCCTCCACTTT,CASSRSDRNNSPLHF
once,TRBJ1-2,NA,TRBV28,TGTGCCACCCTCTTCTCGGGGGCTAACTATGGCTACACCTTC,CATLFSGANYGYTF
NA,TRBJ2-1,NA,TRBV5-4,TGTGCCAGCAACCGAAGGTTTTTTGATGAGCAGTTCTTC,CASNRRFFDEQFF
NA,TRBJ1-4,NA,TRBV9,TGTGCCAGCAGCGCACAGCCTATTAATGAAAAACTGTTTTTT,CASSAQPINEKLFF
once,TRBJ2-3,NA,TRBV6-6,TGTGCCAGCAACACCCCGGCGGTCACAGATACGCAGTATTTT,CASNTPAVTDTQYF
NA,TRBJ2-6,NA,TRBV11-2,TGTGCCAGCAGCCCCTGGCGATTCTCTGGGGCCAACGTCCTGACTTTC,CASSPWRFSGANVLTF
once,TRBJ2-1,NA,TRBV28,TGTGCCAGCTTGGGGGGGCCAAACAATGAGCAGTTCTTC,CASLGGPNNEQFF
NA,TRBJ2-5,TRBD2,TRBV9,TGTGCCAGCAGCGGGACTAGGGGAGAGACCCAGTACTTC,CASSGTRGETQYF
NA,TRBJ1-5,TRBD1,TRBV27,TGTGCCAGCAGCACAGGGGGCCAGCCCCAGCATTTT,CASSTGGQPQHF
NA,TRBJ2-3,TRBD2,TRBV7-3,TGTGCCAGCAGCTTAACGGCAGCGGGAGGCACAGATACGCAGTATTTT,CASSLTAAGGTDTQYF
NA,TRBJ2-6,TRBD2,TRBV5-1,TGCGCCAGCAGCTGGACGGGGGGTGGGGCCAACGTCCTGACTTTC,CASSWTGGGANVLTF
NA,TRBJ2-7,NA,TRBV28,TGTGCCAGCAGGGGGACGCCTCTGTCTCCAGAGCAGTACTTC,CASRGTPLSPEQYF
NA,TRBJ1-1,TRBD1,TRBV19,TGTGCCAGCCGCCAGGGGGCGGAGGCTTTCTTT,CASRQGAEAFF
NA,TRBJ1-4,NA,TRBV14,TGTGCCAGCAGCACGACCTTCATGTGGGGTTTTAATGAAAAACTGTTTTTT,CASSTTFMWGFNEKLFF
NA,TRBJ2-2,NA,TRBV11-3,TGTGCCAGCAGCTTGGGGTTAGCGAACACCGGGGAGCTGTTTTTT,CASSLGLANTGELFF
NA,TRBJ1-5,NA,TRBV28,TGTGCCAGCAGTTCACCCCCTAAGCCCCAGCATTTT,CASSSPPKPQHF
NA,TRBJ1-1,NA,TRBV19,TGTGCCAGTAGTACCTCGCCGGGCCCCGAAGCTTTCTTT,CASSTSPGPEAFF
NA,TRBJ2-7,NA,TRBV2,TGTGCCAGCAGTGAAGCGCTAAGGGGAGACCTCTACGAGCAGTACTTC,CASSEALRGDLYEQYF
NA,TRBJ1-4,NA,TRBV5-4,TGTGCCAGCAGCTTGGATGCTCGGGCAACTAATGAAAAACTGTTTTTT,CASSLDARATNEKLFF
NA,TRBJ1-6,NA,TRBV2,TGTGCCAGTCGACAGAGGATAGGCCGTTTGGATTCACCCCTCCACTTT,CASRQRIGRLDSPLHF
NA,TRBJ2-3,TRBD1,TRBV5-1,TGCGCCAGCAGCTTCGACAGGGAAGGCACAGATACGCAGTATTTT,CASSFDREGTDTQYF
NA,TRBJ2-5,NA,TRBV4-1,TGCGCCAGCAGCCAAGGTGGAGTACGGCAGGAGACCCAGTACTTC,CASSQGGVRQETQYF
NA,TRBJ2-6,NA,TRBV28,TGTGCCAGCAGTTCACCCCAGAGACCAGTAATGGTCCTGACTTTC,CASSSPQRPVMVLTF
NA,TRBJ2-1,TRBD2,TRBV5-4,TGTGCCAGCAGCCTCCCTACGGGACTAGCGGGAGTAAATGAGCAGTTCTTC,CASSLPTGLAGVNEQFF
once,TRBJ2-7,NA,TRBV20-1,TGCAGTGCTAGAGAGCCCAACGAGCAGTACTTC,CSAREPNEQYF
NA,TRBJ1-6,NA,TRBV10-2,TGCGCCAGCAGTGTTTCGGGGCCCTCCTATAATTCACCCCTCCACTTT,CASSVSGPSYNSPLHF